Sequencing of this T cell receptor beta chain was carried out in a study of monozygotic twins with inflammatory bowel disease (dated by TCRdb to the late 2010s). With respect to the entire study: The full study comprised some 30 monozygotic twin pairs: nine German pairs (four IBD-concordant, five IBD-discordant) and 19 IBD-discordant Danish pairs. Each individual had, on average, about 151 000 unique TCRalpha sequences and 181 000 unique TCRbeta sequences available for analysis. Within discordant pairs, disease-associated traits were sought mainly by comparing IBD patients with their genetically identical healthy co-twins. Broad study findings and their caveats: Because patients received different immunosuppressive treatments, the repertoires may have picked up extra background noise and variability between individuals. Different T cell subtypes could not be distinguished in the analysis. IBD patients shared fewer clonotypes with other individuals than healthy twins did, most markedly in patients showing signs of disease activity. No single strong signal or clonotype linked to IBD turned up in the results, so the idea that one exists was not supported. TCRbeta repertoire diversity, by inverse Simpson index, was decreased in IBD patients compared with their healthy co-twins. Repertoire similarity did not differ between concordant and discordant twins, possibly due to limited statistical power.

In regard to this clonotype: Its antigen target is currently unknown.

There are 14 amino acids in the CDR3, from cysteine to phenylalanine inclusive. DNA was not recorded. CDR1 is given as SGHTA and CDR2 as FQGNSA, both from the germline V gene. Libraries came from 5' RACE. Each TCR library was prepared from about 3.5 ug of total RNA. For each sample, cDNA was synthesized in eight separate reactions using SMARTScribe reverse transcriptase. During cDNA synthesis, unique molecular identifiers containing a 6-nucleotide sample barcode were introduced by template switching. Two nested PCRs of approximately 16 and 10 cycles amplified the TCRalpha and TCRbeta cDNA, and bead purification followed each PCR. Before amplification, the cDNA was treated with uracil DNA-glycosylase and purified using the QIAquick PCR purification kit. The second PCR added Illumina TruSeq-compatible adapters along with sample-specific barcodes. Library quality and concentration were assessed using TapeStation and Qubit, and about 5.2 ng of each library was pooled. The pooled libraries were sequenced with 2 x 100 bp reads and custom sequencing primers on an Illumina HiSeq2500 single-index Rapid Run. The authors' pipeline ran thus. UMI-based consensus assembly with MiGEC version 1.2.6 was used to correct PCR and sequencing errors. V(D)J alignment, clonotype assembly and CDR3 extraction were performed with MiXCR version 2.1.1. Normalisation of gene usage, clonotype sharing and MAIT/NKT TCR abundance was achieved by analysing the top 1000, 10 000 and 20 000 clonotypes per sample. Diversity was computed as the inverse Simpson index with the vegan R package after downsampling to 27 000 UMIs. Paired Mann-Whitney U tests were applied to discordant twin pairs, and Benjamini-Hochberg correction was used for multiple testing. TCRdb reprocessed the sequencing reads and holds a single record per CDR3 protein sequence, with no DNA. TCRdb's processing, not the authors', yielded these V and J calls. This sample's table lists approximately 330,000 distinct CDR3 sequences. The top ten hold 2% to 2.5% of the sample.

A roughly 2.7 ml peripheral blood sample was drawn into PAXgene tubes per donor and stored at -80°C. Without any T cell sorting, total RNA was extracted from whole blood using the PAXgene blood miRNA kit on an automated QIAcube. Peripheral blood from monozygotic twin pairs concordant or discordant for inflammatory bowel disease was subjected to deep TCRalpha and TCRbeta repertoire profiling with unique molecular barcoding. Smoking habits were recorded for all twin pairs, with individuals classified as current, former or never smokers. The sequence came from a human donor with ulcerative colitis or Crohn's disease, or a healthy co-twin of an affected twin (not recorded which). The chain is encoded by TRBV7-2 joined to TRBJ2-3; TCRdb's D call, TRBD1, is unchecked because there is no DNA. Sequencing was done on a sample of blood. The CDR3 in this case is CASSYDRGTDTQYF.